This T cell receptor (beta chain) was recorded in a study of blood T cell repertoires in COVID-19. About the research overall: Both acute and convalescent COVID-19 samples were obtained from the United States, Italy and Spain. T cells, B-cell-depleted T cells, or PBMCs supplied cDNA or gDNA.

Participants were placed into cohorts based on the clinical history they reported. Trimming removed 2 bases from V and 8 bases from J; junction bases left unmatched: 10. Germline loops: CDR1 GTSNPN, CDR2 SVGIG (reference sequence). The CDR3 is made up of 15 amino acids. Sequencing was performed with immunoSEQ multiplex PCR; in TCRdb, only in-frame clones are kept and a portion is missing. This table has hundreds of thousands of clones, 75% to 90% appearing once. The TCR originated in a woman aged 25 to 39 with acute COVID-19. The sequenced sample was PBMCs or T cells enriched from blood (not recorded which). The V call is TRBV30, the J call TRBJ2-1; 9 bases match TRBD1. The CDR3: CAWSIGTGFSHEQFF. The CDR3 nucleotides are TGTGCCTGGAGTATTGGGACAGGGTTTTCCCATGAGCAGTTCTTC.